Presented here are 4 T cell receptor beta chains from one specimen sequenced in a study of T cell responses to AZD1222 COVID-19 vaccine. Measured with immunoSEQ multiplex PCR; TCRdb has only the in-frame clones, and not every one. This sample yields roughly 170,000 clones, of which about nine tenths are seen a single time; 2.6% belongs to the top ten. This material consisted of peripheral blood, taken on day 0 of AZD1222 vaccination. These receptors originate from an adult in good health.

This chain uses TRBV19 with TRBJ1-2; D remains ambiguous. Trimming took off 6 bases at V and 3 bases at J, with 14 bases between the two ends. In germline, CDR1 is LNHDA, CDR2 SQIVND (reference sequence). The CDR3 contains 14 residues. Written as DNA, the CDR3 is TGTGCCAGTAGGAGGACCGGGGATCACTATGGCTACACCTTC. Amino acids: CASRRTGDHYGYTF.

This clone is a singleton in its sample. J is TRBJ1-5 and V is TRBV19; a possible D gene is TRBD1 (5 bases). V was shortened by 0 bases and J by 7 bases, with 10 bases between the two germline ends. The CDR3 runs to 14 residues. The germline CDR1 and CDR2 sequences are LNHDA and SQIVND (reference sequence). The CDR3 is CASSIDPTVQPQHF. CDR3 coding DNA: TGTGCCAGTAGTATAGACCCGACAGTGCAGCCCCAGCATTTT.

The chain has TRBV30 and TRBJ1-3; D gene uncertain. The CDR3 contains 13 residues. V lost 2 bases, J lost 2 bases, and 7 bases lay in between. Germline CDR1 reads GTSNPN; CDR2 reads SVGIG (reference sequence). The CDR3, as DNA: TGTGCCTGGAGTAGTGGAACTGGAAACACCATATATTTT. Protein sequence: CAWSSGTGNTIYF.

The chain links TRBV7-9 to TRBJ1-2; TRBD1 might be the D (6 bases). This CDR3 comprises 15 residues. Deletions cut 8 bases from V and 5 bases from J, with 21 bases between. Germline-derived CDR1 and CDR2 are SEHNR and FQNEAQ (reference sequence). The CDR3 nucleotides are TGTGCCAGCCAAAGCGGGGACACACCGTGGTATGGCTACACCTTC. Translation: CASQSGDTPWYGYTF.